This TCR beta chain was profiled in a study of response to subunit inactivated influenza vaccine. Study-level points and caveats: Every seasonal influenza vaccination brings in few new T cells, the authors suggested.

There are many counts of this clonotype. Its matching antigen is unknown. Each CDR3 protein gets one entry after TCRdb re-called the RT-PCR reads with MiXCR. This sample has 600,000 to 700,000 distinct CDR3 sequences, with 13% to 15% found just once. This TCR was sampled from a man over 45 who received an inactivated influenza vaccine. The material sequenced was PBMCs from blood, taken 14 to 15 days before vaccination.

The CDR3 is CASSLTTLGTGELFF. In DNA form, the CDR3 reads TGCGCCAGCAGCTTGACAACTCTGGGAACCGGGGAGCTGTTTTTT. The J gene is TRBJ2-2, the V gene TRBV5-1; D gene unclear. Per germline, CDR1 SGHRS and CDR2 YFSETQ. Trimming pared 1 base from V and 5 bases from J, leaving 12 bases between. The CDR3 contains 15 residues.